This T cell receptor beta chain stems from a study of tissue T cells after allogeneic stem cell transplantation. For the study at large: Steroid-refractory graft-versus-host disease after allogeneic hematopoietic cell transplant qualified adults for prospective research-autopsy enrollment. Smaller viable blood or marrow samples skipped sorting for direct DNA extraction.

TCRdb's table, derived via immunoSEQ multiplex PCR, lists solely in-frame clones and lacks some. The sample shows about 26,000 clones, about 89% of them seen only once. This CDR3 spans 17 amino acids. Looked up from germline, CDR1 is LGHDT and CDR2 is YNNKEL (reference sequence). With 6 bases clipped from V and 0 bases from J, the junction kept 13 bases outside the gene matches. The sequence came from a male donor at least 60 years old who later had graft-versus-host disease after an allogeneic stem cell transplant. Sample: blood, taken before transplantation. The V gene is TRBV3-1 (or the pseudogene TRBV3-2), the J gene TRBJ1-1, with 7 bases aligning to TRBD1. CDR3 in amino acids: CASSSMPGQIMNTEAFF. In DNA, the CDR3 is TGTGCCAGCAGTTCTATGCCGGGACAGATAATGAACACTGAAGCTTTCTTT.